One and the same sample provided the 24 T cell receptor beta chains below, sequenced in a study of blood T cell repertoires in COVID-19. Clones were read by immunoSEQ multiplex PCR, and TCRdb kept only the in-frame ones, dropping some. The sample has around 230,000 clones; around 88% are singletons. The specimen was PBMCs or T cells enriched from blood (not recorded which). These receptors all stem from a woman aged 40 to 55 with acute COVID-19.

This chain connects TRBV11-3 to TRBJ2-3, with TRBD1 identical over 9 bases. This CDR3 comprises 17 residues. The V gene's germline CDR1 is SGHNT and CDR2 YENEEA. Germline trimming cut 3 bases from V and 4 bases from J; bases unmatched to any gene: 11. This chain's CDR3 is CASSFRFGQGYPDTQYF. Written as DNA, the CDR3 is TGTGCCAGCAGCTTCCGATTCGGACAGGGGTATCCAGATACGCAGTATTTT.

This clone occurred once. The chain employs TRBV18 and TRBJ2-1, with 12 bases matching TRBD2. Looked up from germline, CDR1 is KGHSH and CDR2 is LQKENI. J gave up 9 bases and V 2 bases, and 17 bases lay outside the gene matches. The CDR3 is 19 residues long. The CDR3 sequence: CASSPNLSTSGRKWGEQFF. CDR3 coding DNA: TGTGCCAGCTCACCAAATTTATCGACTAGCGGGAGAAAATGGGGTGAGCAGTTCTTC.

This chain uses TRBV6-1 with TRBJ2-5, with TRBD2 identical over 7 bases. CDR1 and CDR2 (germline): MNHNS, SASEGT. The J segment lost 5 bases and the V segment lost 1 base, leaving 13 bases of the junction unmatched. The CDR3 totals 17 residues. CDR3 bases: TGTGCCAGCAGTGAAGAAGTCGGCGGGAGAATCTCTGAGACCCAGTACTTC. This sequence encodes CASSEEVGGRISETQYF.

The J gene is TRBJ1-1, the V gene TRBV11-2, with D possibly matching TRBD1 (5 bases). V shed 1 base and J shed 3 bases, with 15 bases lying between them. Germline CDR1 and CDR2: SGHAT and FQNNGV. CDR3 length: 16 amino acids. The CDR3 region has the DNA TGTGCCAGCAGCTTAGGATCAGGGTCGGGCGACACTGAAGCTTTCTTT. The encoded protein is CASSLGSGSGDTEAFF.

J is TRBJ1-2 and V is TRBV18; TRBD1 matches at 7 bases. V lost 4 bases, J lost 2 bases, and 1 base stayed unmatched. The CDR3 sequence is 13 residues long. Germline V gene sequence: CDR1 KGHSH, CDR2 LQKENI. The CDR3 region is CASSQGANYGYTF. CDR3 nucleotides: TGTGCCAGCTCACAGGGGGCGAACTATGGCTACACCTTC.

The CDR3 nucleotides are TGTGCCAGCAGTCCTCAAAACAGCTACGAGCAGTACTTC. Translation: CASSPQNSYEQYF. The chain is built from TRBV2 and TRBJ2-7; no firm D call. Germline CDR1 SNHLY, CDR2 FYNNEI. The CDR3 runs 13 residues. V was shortened by 5 bases and J by 3 bases, with 11 bases between the two germline ends.

CDR3 in amino acids: CAKIHGYNEQFF. The CDR3 coding sequence is TGCGCCAAAATCCACGGCTACAATGAGCAGTTCTTC. The rearrangement uses TRBV23-1 and TRBJ2-1; D gene ambiguous. TRBV23-1 is an ORF, with its function uncertain. V was trimmed by 10 bases and J by 3 bases, leaving 10 bases between them. CDR3 size: 12 residues.

V and J are TRBV7-8 and TRBJ1-6; TRBD1 aligns across 9 bases. With 5 bases clipped from V and 7 bases from J, the junction kept 15 bases outside the gene matches. The CDR3 consists of 18 residues. Germline-derived CDR1 and CDR2 are SGHVS and FQNEAQ. In nucleotides, the CDR3 is TGTGCCAGCAGCCGAGAGGTCCCCGGGACAGGGACCAATTCACCCCTCCACTTT. Protein: CASSREVPGTGTNSPLHF.

The V and J genes are TRBV9 and TRBJ1-1; tentatively, D is TRBD1 (6 bases). Deletions cut 3 bases from V and 6 bases from J, with 18 bases between. The germline V gene has CDR1 SGDLS and CDR2 YYNGEE. The CDR3 runs to 15 residues. The CDR3 spells CASSAVTGGSPEAFF. The CDR3 region has the DNA TGTGCCAGCAGCGCTGTGACAGGAGGTTCTCCTGAAGCTTTCTTT.

This clone was counted between two and nine times. The chain employs TRBV21-1 and TRBJ1-1; no DNA check was done on the table's D call, TRBD1. TRBV21-1 counts as a pseudogene. CDR3 length: 14 amino acids. The DNA for the CDR3 is TGTGCCAGCAGAGCCGGGACAGGGGACACTGAAGCTTTCTTT. It yields the protein CASRAGTGDTEAFF.

This chain joins TRBV6-1 and TRBJ1-2, with TRBD1 matching 8 bases. Germline lookup yields CDR1 MNHNS and CDR2 SASEGT. This CDR3 is 13 amino acids long. V gave up 3 bases and J gave up 8 bases; unmatched junction bases: 5. This CDR3 reads CASSDTDRVGYTF. The CDR3 region has the DNA TGTGCCAGCAGTGATACGGACAGGGTCGGCTACACCTTC.

The chain uses TRBV4-1 and TRBJ2-7, with D possibly being TRBD1 (6 bases). The CDR3 is 14 residues long. Germline CDR1 is MGHRA and CDR2 is YSYEKL. Trimming cost V 0 bases and J 6 bases, with 12 bases left between them. The CDR3 sequence is CASSQETGYIEQYF. The CDR3 nucleotides read TGCGCCAGCAGCCAAGAAACAGGGTACATCGAGCAGTACTTC.

The chain has TRBV21-1 and TRBJ2-1; TRBD2, the table's D call, lacks a check against the DNA. TRBV21-1 constitutes a pseudogene. CDR3 length equals 17 residues. The CDR3 sequence: CASSKASGLAEYNEQFF. CDR3 bases: TGTGCCAGCAGCAAAGCCTCTGGACTAGCGGAGTACAATGAGCAGTTCTTC.

This clone has a handful of counts. The chain uses TRBV4-2 and TRBJ2-1, with 10 nucleotides matching TRBD2. The CDR3 is made up of 18 amino acids. J lost 10 bases, V lost 0 bases, and 15 bases had no gene match. The germline gives CDR1 LGHNA, CDR2 YNFKEQ. CDR3 sequence reads: CASSQDVRRTSGREEQFF. The CDR3 nucleotides are TGTGCCAGCAGCCAAGATGTTCGGAGGACTAGCGGAAGGGAGGAGCAGTTCTTC.

This chain uses TRBV19 with TRBJ1-2, with D possibly TRBD1 on 5 matching bases. V was clipped by 5 bases and J by 5 bases, with 12 bases between them. The CDR3 length is 13 residues. Germline V gives CDR1 LNHDA, CDR2 SQIVND (reference sequence). DNA for the CDR3: TGTGCCAGTAGTCCGAGGGACTTATATGGCTACACCTTC. It is translated as CASSPRDLYGYTF. Full variable domain (rest looked up from reference TRBV19 and TRBJ1-2): DGGITQSPKYLFRKEGQNVTLSCEQNLNHDAMYWYRQDPGQGLRLIYYSQIVNDFQKGDIAEGYSVSREKKESFPLTVTSAQKNPTAFYLCASSPRDLYGYTFGSGTRLTVV.

This clone appeared a single time. The CDR3 bases are TGCGCCAGCAGTGAGGGGGGACTAGCGGGGCCACCCTCGGGAACAGATACGCAGTATTTT. This gives the protein CASSEGGLAGPPSGTDTQYF. The chain couples TRBV10-1 to TRBJ2-3, with 13 positions matching TRBD2. J lost 3 bases, V lost 2 bases, and 14 bases had no gene match. Germline V gene lookup returns CDR1 WNHNN and CDR2 SYGVQD (reference sequence). This CDR3 spans 20 amino acids.

V gene TRBV9 combines with J gene TRBJ2-1, with 10 bases that match TRBD2. CDR1 and CDR2 (germline): SGDLS, YYNGEE. V shed 2 bases, J shed 3 bases, and the junction held 5 bases outside the gene matches. CDR3 size: 16 residues. The DNA for the CDR3 is TGTGCCAGCAGCGTCGAGCGGGAGGGCCTCTACAATGAGCAGTTCTTC. It translates to CASSVEREGLYNEQFF.

The J gene is TRBJ2-1, the V gene TRBV5-1; 8 bases align to TRBD2. Germline trimming cut 5 bases from V and 4 bases from J; bases unmatched to any gene: 8. Germline assignment: CDR1 SGHRS and CDR2 YFSETQ. The CDR3 spans 15 residues. The CDR3 DNA sequence: TGCGCCAGCAGTCCTACTAGCGGACGATACAATGAGCAGTTCTTC. Its translation: CASSPTSGRYNEQFF.

The chain joins TRBV9 to TRBJ1-3, with D perhaps matching TRBD1 (6 bases). The CDR3 loop spans 17 amino acids. V was pared by 2 bases and J by 0 bases, with 15 bases between. Germline values: CDR1 SGDLS, CDR2 YYNGEE. The CDR3 DNA reads TGTGCCAGCAGCGTGGGACGGACAGTAGTCTCTGGAAACACCATATATTTT. It codes for CASSVGRTVVSGNTIYF.

This clone was recorded only once. The chain joins TRBV7-9 to TRBJ2-2, with 8 bases identical to TRBD2. The V segment lost 3 bases and the J segment 3 bases; nucleotides outside the gene matches: 9. The V gene's germline CDR1 is SEHNR and CDR2 FQNEAQ (reference sequence). This CDR3 region has 17 residues. The CDR3 coding sequence is TGTGCCAGCAGCTTCCCCGGGAGCGGGAGTTACACCGGGGAGCTGTTTTTT. This gives the protein CASSFPGSGSYTGELFF.

This chain joins TRBV6-5 and TRBJ1-1; possible D gene TRBD1, 6 bases. The V gene lost 2 bases and the J gene lost 4 bases, with 14 bases spanning the gap. CDR3 length: 15 amino acids. Germline loops: CDR1 MNHEY, CDR2 SVGAGI. The chain's CDR3 is CASSYPPGVGTEAFF. CDR3 DNA sequence: TGTGCCAGCAGTTACCCGCCAGGGGTTGGCACTGAAGCTTTCTTT.

The chain is built from TRBV7-8 and TRBJ2-7; D ambiguous. Trimming stripped 3 bases from V and 2 bases from J, with 5 bases between. CDR3 length equals 12 residues. The germline V gene has CDR1 SGHVS and CDR2 FQNEAQ. For the CDR3, the DNA is TGTGCCAGCAGCTTGAGAGCCTACGAGCAGTACTTC. This translates into CASSLRAYEQYF.

The rearrangement uses TRBV11-3 and TRBJ2-5, with TRBD2 as a possible D gene (6 bases). The CDR3 covers 16 residues. Trimming stripped 1 base from V and 1 base from J, with 13 bases between. Germline CDR1 reads SGHNT; CDR2 reads YENEEA. CDR3 in DNA: TGTGCCAGCAGCTTAGGTGGGACTCCCGGCCAAGAGACCCAGTACTTC. Translation: CASSLGGTPGQETQYF. Complete variable domain (other parts from reference TRBV11-3 and TRBJ2-5): EAGVVQSPRYKIIEKKQPVAFWCNPISGHNTLYWYLQNLGQGPELLIRYENEEAVDDSQLPKDRFSAERLKGVDSTLKIQPAELGDSAVYLCASSLGGTPGQETQYFGPGTRLLVL.

The chain recombines TRBV10-3 with TRBJ1-2; no firm D call. Germline V CDR1 and CDR2: ENHRY, SYGVKD. V was cut by 2 bases and J by 6 bases, with 16 bases left in between. This CDR3 has 15 residues. The CDR3 sequence is CAISERDGRGDGYTF. CDR3 nucleotides: TGTGCCATCAGTGAGAGAGACGGTCGGGGTGATGGCTACACCTTC.